The 8 T cell receptor beta chains below were found in one sample sequenced in a study of cytotoxic CD8 clonotypes in ibrutinib-treated CLL. Profiled with immunoSEQ multiplex PCR; TCRdb holds only in-frame clones, not every one. The data show about 160,000 clones, approximately 84% seen once. Here the sequenced sample was PBMCs, taken after 24 months of ibrutinib treatment. The receptors were sampled from a human donor with chronic lymphocytic leukemia.

This clone was detected a few times. The chain has TRBV6-5 and TRBJ1-1; 7 bases align to TRBD1. CDR1 MNHEY and CDR2 SVGAGI come from the germline V gene. Trimming at V came to 2 bases and at J to 5 bases, leaving 5 bases not matched to a gene. This CDR3 comprises 14 residues. CDR3 sequence (DNA): TGTGCCAGCAGTTACACACTCAGGGGGACTGAAGCTTTCTTT. Protein product: CASSYTLRGTEAFF.

In this sample, this clone turned up a few times. This chain uses TRBV2 with TRBJ1-2; possibly TRBD1 for D (6 bases). The germline V gene encodes CDR1 SNHLY and CDR2 FYNNEI. This CDR3 spans 13 amino acids. The V end lost 8 bases, the J end lost 8 bases, and 18 bases lay between the germline ends. The CDR3 bases are TGTGCCAGCCGGGGATTGGACAGTGGGGGCTACACCTTC. It codes for CASRGLDSGGYTF.

The V call is TRBV28, the J call TRBJ2-5; 11 bases line up with TRBD2. CDR1 MDHEN and CDR2 SYDVKM come from the germline V gene. V was pared by 2 bases and J by 5 bases, with 10 bases of the junction left unmatched. There are 17 residues in the CDR3. CDR3 residues: CASSLKRVAGGGETQYF. As DNA, the CDR3 is TGTGCCAGCAGTTTAAAGAGAGTAGCGGGAGGGGGGGAGACCCAGTACTTC.

This clone is a singleton in its sample. The V and J genes are TRBV5-6 and TRBJ1-6; 7 bases fit TRBD1. Trimming removed 0 bases from V and 10 bases from J; junction bases left unmatched: 7. CDR1 is SGHDT and CDR2 is YYEEEE in the germline V gene. The CDR3 is 15 residues long. CDR3 loop: CASSLGQGGVSPLHF. In DNA form, the CDR3 reads TGTGCCAGCAGCTTGGGTCAGGGGGGTGTGTCACCCCTCCACTTT. The whole variable domain, filled in from reference TRBV5-6 and TRBJ1-6, reads DAGVTQSPTHLIKTRGQQVTLRCSPKSGHDTVSWYQQALGQGPQFIFQYYEEEERQRGNFPDRFSGHQFPNYSSELNVNALLLGDSALYLCASSLGQGGVSPLHFGNGTRLTVT.

This chain connects TRBV7-3 to TRBJ1-1; 9 nucleotides align to TRBD1. The V and J ends lost 8 bases and 1 base, in that order; junction bases with no gene match: 8. The CDR3 runs to 15 residues. Germline CDR1 SGHTA, CDR2 FQGTGA. The DNA of the CDR3 is TGTGCCAGCGGGGACAGGGAGCGGGAGAACACTGAAGCTTTCTTT. As protein: CASGDRERENTEAFF.

This chain joins TRBV29-1 and TRBJ2-7, with D perhaps matching TRBD2 (6 bases). Germline V gene sequence: CDR1 SQVTM, CDR2 ANQGSEA. V dropped 4 bases and J dropped 3 bases, with 10 bases sitting between them. The CDR3 loop spans 12 amino acids. This CDR3 is CSVGEARYEQYF. CDR3 bases: TGCAGCGTTGGGGAGGCTCGCTACGAGCAGTACTTC.

CDR3 DNA: TGTGCCAGCAGCTTAGCGCTGGGGACTGAAGCTTTCTTT. It yields the protein CASSLALGTEAFF. This chain links TRBV7-9 with TRBJ1-1; D not resolved. Per the germline V gene, CDR1 is SEHNR and CDR2 is FQNEAQ (reference sequence). V dropped 0 bases and J dropped 5 bases, with 7 bases sitting between them. The CDR3 contains 13 residues.

CDR3 sequence reads: CASSPLSGEQYF. The CDR3 nucleotides read TGTGCCAGTAGTCCTCTATCAGGGGAGCAGTACTTC. The V and J genes are TRBV19 and TRBJ2-7, with a possible D match to TRBD1 (5 bases). CDR3 size: 12 residues. V lost 5 bases to trimming and J lost 7 bases, with 12 bases between them. CDR1 and CDR2 (germline): LNHDA, SQIVND (reference sequence).